The clone carrying this TCR beta chain was observed many times. Its matching antigen is unknown. Under 3 months was the duration of disease in ophthalmopathy patients, who also had a Clinical Activity Score of at least 3 and a NOSPECS grade of at least 4. On the basis of clinical symptoms, serum thyroxine and TRAb, thyroid ultrasound and orbital computed tomography, diagnoses were made. PBMCs were derived from around 10 ml fresh peripheral blood. This CDR3 is 16 amino acids long. Trimming removed 4 bases from V and 3 bases from J; junction bases left unmatched: 6. Per the germline V gene, CDR1 is LGHDT and CDR2 is YNNKEL (reference sequence). The data derive from a study of T cells in Graves' hyperthyroidism and ophthalmopathy. Study results and limitations: Most thyroid-expanded clonotypes above 0.001 were also found in blood.

Researchers amplified the TCR beta CDR3 regions from RNA transcripts. The HTBI primer set served for first-round RT-PCR of the TCR CDR3. Via MiXCR, TCRdb re-called the multiplex PCR reads, giving one row per CDR3 protein. The sample records fewer than 500,000 distinct CDR3 sequences, 14% to 15% being singletons. This receptor was obtained from a man younger than 35 with Graves' ophthalmopathy. Sequencing was carried out using blood. The rearrangement joins TRBV3-1 to TRBJ2-7; 13 bases agree with TRBD2. CDR3 DNA sequence: TGTGCCAGCAGCCCGAGACTAGCGGGAGGTATCTACGAGCAGTACTTC. It yields the protein CASSPRLAGGIYEQYF.